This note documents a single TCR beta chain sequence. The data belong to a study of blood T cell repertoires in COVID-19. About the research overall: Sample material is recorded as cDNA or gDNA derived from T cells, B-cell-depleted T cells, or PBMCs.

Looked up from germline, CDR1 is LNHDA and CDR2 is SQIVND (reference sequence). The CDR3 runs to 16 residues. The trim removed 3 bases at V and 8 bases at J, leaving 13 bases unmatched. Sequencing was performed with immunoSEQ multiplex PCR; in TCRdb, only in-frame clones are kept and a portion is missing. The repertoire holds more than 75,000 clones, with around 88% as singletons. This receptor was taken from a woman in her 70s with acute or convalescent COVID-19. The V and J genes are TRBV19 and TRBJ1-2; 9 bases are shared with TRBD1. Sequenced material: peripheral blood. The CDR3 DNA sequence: TGTGCCAGTAGTATCGGACACACAGGGGGCGCGTGGGGCTACACCTTC. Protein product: CASSIGHTGGAWGYTF. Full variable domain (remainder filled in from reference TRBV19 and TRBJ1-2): DGGITQSPKYLFRKEGQNVTLSCEQNLNHDAMYWYRQDPGQGLRLIYYSQIVNDFQKGDIAEGYSVSREKKESFPLTVTSAQKNPTAFYLCASSIGHTGGAWGYTFGSGTRLTVV.